This T cell receptor (beta chain) was recorded in a study of human T cells and chemical hapten exposure. Points on this clonotype: This may come from a read error, since a much larger clone is one base off.

The CDR3 length is 11 residues. Germline V gives CDR1 SGHRS, CDR2 YFSETQ. As for time point: patch test 3, about 24 weeks after DPC sensitization. Treatment defined: therapeutic diphenylcyclopropenone sensitization with weekly scalp DPC. Within the library, unique molecular identifiers were attached to each individual cDNA molecule. In TCRdb, the RACE reads were re-called with MiXCR into one record per CDR3 protein. The repertoire has tens of thousands of distinct CDR3 sequences, 13% of them found once; the top ten carry approximately 6.2%. The material was whole blood, obtained in connection with sensitization to the hapten diphenylcyclopropenone (DPC). The chain employs TRBV5-1 and TRBJ1-2; TRBD1 is a possible D gene (5 bases). The TCR was taken from a woman between 45 and 65 years old with alopecia areata. Some clones in this sample may be carry-over from other donors' samples. The CDR3 bases are TGCGCCAGCGGCTTCAGGGATGGCTACACCTTC. Amino acids: CASGFRDGYTF.